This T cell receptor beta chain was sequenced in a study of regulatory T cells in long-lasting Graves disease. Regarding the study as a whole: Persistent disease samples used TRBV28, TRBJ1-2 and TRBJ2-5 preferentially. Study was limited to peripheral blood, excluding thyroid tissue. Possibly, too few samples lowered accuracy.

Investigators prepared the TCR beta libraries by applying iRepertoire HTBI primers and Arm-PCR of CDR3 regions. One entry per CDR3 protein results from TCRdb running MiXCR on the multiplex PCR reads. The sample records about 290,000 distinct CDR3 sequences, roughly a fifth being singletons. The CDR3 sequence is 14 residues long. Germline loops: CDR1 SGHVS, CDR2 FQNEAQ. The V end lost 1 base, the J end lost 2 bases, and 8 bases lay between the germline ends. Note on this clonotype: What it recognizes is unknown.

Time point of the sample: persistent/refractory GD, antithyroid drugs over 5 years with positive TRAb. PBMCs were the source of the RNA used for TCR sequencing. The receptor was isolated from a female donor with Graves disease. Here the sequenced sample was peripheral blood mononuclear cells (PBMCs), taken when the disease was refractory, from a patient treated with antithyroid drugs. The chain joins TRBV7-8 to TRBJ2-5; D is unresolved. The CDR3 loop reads CASSLGLGQETQYF. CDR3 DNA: TGTGCCAGCAGCTTAGGACTGGGTCAAGAGACCCAGTACTTC.